One sample yielded the 23 T cell receptor beta chains listed below, sequenced in a study of cytomegalovirus exposure and HLA in healthy donors. Researchers ran the PCR with 60 Vbeta and 13 Jbeta primers. The protocol was immunoSEQ multiplex PCR, while the TCRdb copy is restricted to in-frame clones and leaves out a portion. The sample shows 150,000 to 200,000 clones, roughly 80% of them seen only once. Specimen: PBMCs. These receptors all stem from a boy under 18 in good health and CMV-seronegative.

The chain recombines TRBV15 with TRBJ1-5; no clear D gene. Germline V lookup: CDR1 LNHNV, CDR2 YYDKDF (reference sequence). CDR3 length equals 12 residues. Trimming pared 8 bases from V and 2 bases from J, leaving 7 bases between. The CDR3 reads CATQEGNQPQHF. The DNA of the CDR3 is TGTGCCACCCAAGAGGGCAATCAGCCCCAGCATTTT.

The chain links TRBV10-3 to TRBJ1-4, with 8 nucleotides matching TRBD1. The germline V gene encodes CDR1 ENHRY and CDR2 SYGVKD. Trimming removed 4 bases from V and 5 bases from J; junction bases left unmatched: 6. This CDR3 contains 15 residues. The CDR3 region is CAISVAGGVNEKLFF. CDR3 bases: TGTGCCATCAGTGTAGCAGGGGGCGTGAATGAAAAACTGTTTTTT.

The gene calls are TRBV5-5 and TRBJ1-2; TRBD1 matches 7 bases. Germline V gene lookup returns CDR1 SGHKS and CDR2 YYEKEE (reference sequence). V gave up 4 bases and J gave up 5 bases; unmatched junction bases: 11. There are 15 residues in the CDR3. The chain's CDR3 is CASSPLTDRPYGYTF. DNA of the CDR3: TGTGCCAGCAGCCCGTTAACGGACAGGCCGTATGGCTACACCTTC.

The rearrangement joins TRBV5-4 to TRBJ1-2; 7 bases are a match to TRBD1. Trimming took 7 bases from V and 2 from J; bases not matched to a gene: 5. The CDR3 loop spans 13 amino acids. Germline V gene data show CDR1 as SGHNT and CDR2 as YYREEE (reference sequence). The CDR3: CASRGQENYGYTF. CDR3 nucleotide sequence: TGTGCCAGCCGAGGACAGGAGAACTATGGCTACACCTTC. Full variable domain (outside the CDR3, taken from reference TRBV5-4 and TRBJ1-2): ETGVTQSPTHLIKTRGQQVTLRCSSQSGHNTVSWYQQALGQGPQFIFQYYREEENGRGNFPPRFSGLQFPNYSSELNVNALELDDSALYLCASRGQENYGYTFGSGTRLTVV.

A single count supports this clone. V and J are TRBV29-1 and TRBJ1-5, with 10 bases aligning to TRBD1. Germline V gene lookup returns CDR1 SQVTM and CDR2 ANQGSEA. This CDR3 is 14 amino acids long. The junction had 7 bases not matched to a gene; V was cut back by 6 bases and J by 5 bases. CDR3 residues: CSVHWGTGDQPQHF. The CDR3 DNA is TGCAGCGTCCATTGGGGGACAGGGGATCAGCCCCAGCATTTT.

This clone turned up a few times. The V gene is TRBV30, the J gene TRBJ1-3, with D perhaps TRBD1 (6 bases). The CDR3 loop spans 13 amino acids. Germline V gene lookup returns CDR1 GTSNPN and CDR2 SVGIG (reference sequence). V shed 5 bases and J shed 4 bases, with 12 bases lying between them. CDR3 residues: CAWVGTFGNTIYF. The CDR3 bases are TGTGCCTGGGTCGGGACATTCGGAAACACCATATATTTT. Using reference TRBV30 and TRBJ1-3 for the parts outside the CDR3, the full variable domain is SQTIHQWPATLVQPVGSPLSLECTVEGTSNPNLYWYRQAAGRGLQLLFYSVGIGQISSEVPQNLSASRPQDRQFILSSKKLLLSDSGFYLCAWVGTFGNTIYFGEGSWLTVV.

The V call is TRBV5-1, the J call TRBJ2-3; TRBD2 aligns across 13 bases. The length of the CDR3 is 16 residues. After removal of 3 bases from V and 2 bases from J, the junction contained 3 bases not matched to a gene. The V gene's germline CDR1 is SGHRS and CDR2 YFSETQ. The CDR3 region has the DNA TGCGCCAGCAGCTACGGGACTAGCGGGATCACAGATACGCAGTATTTT. Amino acids: CASSYGTSGITDTQYF.

The chain combines TRBV9 with TRBJ1-5; the match to TRBD1 covers 10 bases. V lost 2 bases and J lost 5; bases outside the gene matches: 4. Germline CDR1 SGDLS, CDR2 YYNGEE. The CDR3 extends over 15 amino acids. CDR3 nucleotide sequence: TGTGCCAGCAGCGTTGGGGACAGGGGCGATCAGCCCCAGCATTTT. Encoded protein: CASSVGDRGDQPQHF.

The chain carries TRBV29-1 and TRBJ2-7; 8 bases align to TRBD1. In germline, CDR1 is SQVTM, CDR2 ANQGSEA. The length of the CDR3 is 13 residues. Losses at the gene ends were 5 bases for V and 4 bases for J; bases not matched to a gene: 7. CDR3 residues: CSVRQGATYEQYF. In DNA form, the CDR3 reads TGCAGCGTTCGGCAGGGGGCTACGTACGAGCAGTACTTC.

This clone was seen only a few times. The chain recombines TRBV30 with TRBJ1-1; possibly TRBD1 for D (6 bases). Germline V gene lookup returns CDR1 GTSNPN and CDR2 SVGIG (reference sequence). Trimming removed 4 bases from V and 4 bases from J, with 16 bases in between. The CDR3 totals 14 residues. The CDR3 sequence is CAWIGGGIVTEAFF. The CDR3, as DNA: TGTGCCTGGATTGGGGGGGGCATCGTCACTGAAGCTTTCTTT.

The genes are TRBV7-3 and TRBJ2-1, with D perhaps TRBD1 (6 bases). Germline assignment: CDR1 SGHTA and CDR2 FQGTGA. The V gene lost 2 bases and the J gene lost 5 bases, with 19 bases spanning the gap. The CDR3 sequence is 17 residues long. CDR3 sequence: CASSLVIRGRGNNEQFF. CDR3 bases: TGTGCCAGCAGCTTAGTCATAAGGGGCAGGGGAAACAATGAGCAGTTCTTC.

The sample holds one count of this clone. The chain carries TRBV2 and TRBJ2-7, with D perhaps matching TRBD1 (6 bases). Germline V gene data show CDR1 as SNHLY and CDR2 as FYNNEI. The CDR3 loop spans 16 amino acids. Trimming cost V 5 bases and J 9 bases, with 26 bases left between them. This chain's CDR3 is CASSKQTGSSFLGQYF. The CDR3 coding sequence is TGTGCCAGCAGTAAACAGACAGGCTCTTCTTTTTTAGGGCAGTACTTC.

The chain joins TRBV19 to TRBJ1-2; D is uncertain. Germline CDR1 reads LNHDA; CDR2 reads SQIVND (reference sequence). The CDR3 is 13 amino acids. V gave up 1 base and J gave up 4 bases, with 7 bases separating them. As DNA, the CDR3 is TGTGCCAGTAGTATAGGCAGGATCTATGGCTACACCTTC. Protein sequence: CASSIGRIYGYTF.

The chain carries TRBV19 and TRBJ2-3; TRBD1 aligns across 7 bases. With 5 bases clipped from V and 0 bases from J, the junction kept 17 bases outside the gene matches. The germline gives CDR1 LNHDA, CDR2 SQIVND (reference sequence). This CDR3 is 19 amino acids long. DNA for the CDR3: TGTGCCAGTAGTCCGAGCCCTAGGACAGGAATGTTTAGCACAGATACGCAGTATTTT. It codes for CASSPSPRTGMFSTDTQYF. The complete variable domain, with remaining parts taken from reference TRBV19 and TRBJ2-3, reads DGGITQSPKYLFRKEGQNVTLSCEQNLNHDAMYWYRQDPGQGLRLIYYSQIVNDFQKGDIAEGYSVSREKKESFPLTVTSAQKNPTAFYLCASSPSPRTGMFSTDTQYFGPGTRLTVL.

This chain connects TRBV5-1 to TRBJ2-5; maybe TRBD2 (7 bases). The V gene's germline CDR1 is SGHRS and CDR2 YFSETQ. The CDR3 length is 14 residues. Trimming left V 3 bases short and J 2 bases short, with 11 bases between. The CDR3 reads CASSSRGAQETQYF. The CDR3 DNA sequence: TGCGCCAGCAGCTCCCGGGGGGCTCAAGAGACCCAGTACTTC.

With respect to this clone: Sequence at one end of the junction differs from germline and may be a read error. V is TRBV30 and J is TRBJ2-7, with TRBD1 as a possible D gene (6 bases). Looked up from germline, CDR1 is GTSNPN and CDR2 is SVGIG (reference sequence). CDR3 size: 15 residues. The CDR3 protein is CAWSALSGGSHEQYF. CDR3 sequence (DNA): TGTGCCTGGAGTGCTCTGAGTGGGGGCTCCCACGAGCAGTACTTC.

The chain links TRBV7-8 to TRBJ1-5, with D tentatively TRBD1 (5 bases). Deletions cut 0 bases from V and 5 bases from J, with 11 bases between. Germline V gene sequence: CDR1 SGHVS, CDR2 FQNEAQ. The CDR3 sequence is 15 residues long. In DNA, the CDR3 is TGTGCCAGCAGCTTAGCGGGGCGGGAGTATCAGCCCCAGCATTTT. It specifies CASSLAGREYQPQHF.

The rearrangement links TRBV10-1 to TRBJ1-2; D is ambiguous. Germline loops: CDR1 WNHNN, CDR2 SYGVQD (reference sequence). V was trimmed by 0 bases and J by 4 bases, leaving 6 bases between them. The CDR3 extends over 13 amino acids. DNA for the CDR3: TGCGCCAGCAGTGAGTCGGGCACCTATGGCTACACCTTC. Residues: CASSESGTYGYTF.

The chain has TRBV5-8 and TRBJ2-7, with TRBD2 matching over 8 bases. The CDR3 length is 15 residues. With 1 base clipped from V and 6 bases from J, the junction kept 9 bases outside the gene matches. Germline values: CDR1 SGHTS, CDR2 YDEGEE. Here the CDR3 DNA reads TGTGCCAGCAGCTTGCCTCGGGAGGGCCTTCGCGAGCAGTACTTC. Translated, it gives CASSLPREGLREQYF.

V is TRBV25-1 and J is TRBJ1-2, with no clear D. The V end was cut by 5 bases, the J end by 6 bases, with 13 bases between. The CDR3 is 13 amino acids. Germline values: CDR1 MGHDK, CDR2 SYGVNS. In DNA, the CDR3 is TGTGCCAGCAGTATGGCCCACGGGAATGGCTACACCTTC. Protein product: CASSMAHGNGYTF.

This clone is a singleton in its sample. The chain carries TRBV6-1 and TRBJ1-6; possibly TRBD1 for D (5 bases). The V end was cut by 4 bases, the J end by 7 bases, with 11 bases between. Germline V lookup: CDR1 MNHNS, CDR2 SASEGT. The CDR3 has 14 amino acids. In DNA, the CDR3 is TGTGCCAGCAGTGGTTTGACAGAGAATTCACCCCTCCACTTT. Translation gives CASSGLTENSPLHF.

The chain is built from TRBV4-3 and TRBJ1-2, with D maybe TRBD1 (5 bases). Trimming took off 0 bases at V and 6 bases at J, with 11 bases between the two ends. The germline gives CDR1 LGHNA, CDR2 YSLEER. This CDR3 spans 14 amino acids. This chain's CDR3 is CASSQDRGSDGYTF. DNA for the CDR3: TGCGCCAGCAGCCAAGATCGGGGGAGCGATGGCTACACCTTC.

This sequence joins TRBV15 and TRBJ1-5, with a tentative D call TRBD1 (6 bases). In germline, CDR1 is LNHNV, CDR2 YYDKDF (reference sequence). CDR3 length equals 14 residues. V shed 5 bases and J shed 2 bases, with 10 bases lying between them. Written as DNA, the CDR3 is TGTGCCACCAGCCAGGGGCAAGGCAATCAGCCCCAGCATTTT. Protein product: CATSQGQGNQPQHF. Combining the CDR3 with reference TRBV15 and TRBJ1-5 gives the whole variable domain DAMVIQNPRYQVTQFGKPVTLSCSQTLNHNVMYWYQQKSSQAPKLLFHYYDKDFNNEADTPDNFQSRRPNTSFCFLDIRSPGLGDTAMYLCATSQGQGNQPQHFGDGTRLSIL.